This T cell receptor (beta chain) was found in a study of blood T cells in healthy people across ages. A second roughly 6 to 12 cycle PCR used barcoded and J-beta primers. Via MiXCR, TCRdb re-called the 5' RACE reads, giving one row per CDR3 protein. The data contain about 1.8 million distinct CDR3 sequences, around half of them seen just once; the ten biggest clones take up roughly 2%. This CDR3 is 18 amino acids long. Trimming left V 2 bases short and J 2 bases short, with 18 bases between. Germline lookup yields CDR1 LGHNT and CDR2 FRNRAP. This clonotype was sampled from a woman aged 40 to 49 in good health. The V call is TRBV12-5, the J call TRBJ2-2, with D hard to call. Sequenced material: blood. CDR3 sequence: CASGLIREILPNTGELFF. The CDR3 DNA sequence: TGTGCTAGTGGTTTGATCCGCGAAATTCTACCCAACACCGGGGAGCTGTTTTTT.